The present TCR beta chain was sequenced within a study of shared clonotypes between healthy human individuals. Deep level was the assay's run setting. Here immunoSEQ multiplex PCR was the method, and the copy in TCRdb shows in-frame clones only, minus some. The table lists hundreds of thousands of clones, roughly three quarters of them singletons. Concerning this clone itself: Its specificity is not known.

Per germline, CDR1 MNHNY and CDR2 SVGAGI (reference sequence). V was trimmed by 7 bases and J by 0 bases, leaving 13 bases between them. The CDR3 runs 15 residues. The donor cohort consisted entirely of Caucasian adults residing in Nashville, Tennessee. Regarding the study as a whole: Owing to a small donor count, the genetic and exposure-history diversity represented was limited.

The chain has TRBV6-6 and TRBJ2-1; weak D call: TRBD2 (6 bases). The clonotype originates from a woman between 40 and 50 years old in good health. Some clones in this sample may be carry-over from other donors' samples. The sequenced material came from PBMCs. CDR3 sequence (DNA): TGTGCCAGCACCCTACTAGCAACCTCCTACAATGAGCAGTTCTTC. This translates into CASTLLATSYNEQFF.